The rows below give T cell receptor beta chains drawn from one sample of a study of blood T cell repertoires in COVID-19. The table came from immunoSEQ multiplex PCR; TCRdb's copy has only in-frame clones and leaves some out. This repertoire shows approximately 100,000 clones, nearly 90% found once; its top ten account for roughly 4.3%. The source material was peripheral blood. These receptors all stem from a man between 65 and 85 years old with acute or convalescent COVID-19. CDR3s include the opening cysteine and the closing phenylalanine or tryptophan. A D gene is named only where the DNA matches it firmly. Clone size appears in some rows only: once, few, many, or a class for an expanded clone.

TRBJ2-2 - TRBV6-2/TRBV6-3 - CASSYSLAGELFF TGTGCCAGCAGTTACTCCCTAGCGGGGGAGCTGTTTTTT
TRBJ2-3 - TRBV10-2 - CASRVGGLTDTQYF TGCGCCAGCCGGGTCGGGGGGCTCACAGATACGCAGTATTTT
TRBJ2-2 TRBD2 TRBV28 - CASRTGGQGTGELFF TGTGCCAGCAGAACGGGGGGGCAGGGCACCGGGGAGCTGTTTTTT
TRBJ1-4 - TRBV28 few CASSSIGSHEKLFF TGTGCCAGCAGTTCTATCGGTTCTCATGAAAAACTGTTTTTT
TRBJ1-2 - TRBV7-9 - CASSLIGGNYGYTF TGTGCCAGCAGCTTAATAGGCGGGAACTATGGCTACACCTTC
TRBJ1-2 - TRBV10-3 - CAARRGYTF TGTGCCGCCCGGAGGGGCTACACCTTC
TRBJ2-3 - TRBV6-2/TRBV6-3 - CASSYSIDGGGHTDTQYF TGTGCCAGCAGTTACTCCATCGACGGCGGGGGACACACAGATACGCAGTATTTT
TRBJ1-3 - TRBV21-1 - CARGSNGNTIYF TGTGCCAGGGGCTCTAACGGAAACACCATATATTTT
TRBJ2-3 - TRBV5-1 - CASRDSLTRTDTQYF TGCGCCAGCAGAGATAGTCTCACTCGCACAGATACGCAGTATTTT
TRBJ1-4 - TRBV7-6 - CASSGRGNEKLFF TGTGCCAGCAGCGGCAGGGGTAATGAAAAACTGTTTTTT
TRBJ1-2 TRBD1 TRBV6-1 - CASSEGDRYGYTF TGTGCCAGCAGTGAAGGGGACAGGTATGGCTACACCTTC
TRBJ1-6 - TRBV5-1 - CASSLSRVPRGLLHF TGCGCCAGCAGCTTGTCCCGAGTCCCTAGGGGCCTCCTCCACTTT
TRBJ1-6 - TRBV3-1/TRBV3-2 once CASSRDGANSPLHF TGTGCCAGCAGCCGTGACGGAGCTAATTCACCCCTCCACTTT
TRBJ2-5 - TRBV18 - CASSPLRGQETQYF TGTGCCAGCTCACCACTTCGGGGCCAAGAGACCCAGTACTTC
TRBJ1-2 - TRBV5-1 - CASSLDAYGYTF TGCGCCAGCAGCTTGGACGCGTATGGCTACACCTTC
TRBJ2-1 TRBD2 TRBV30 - CAWRGTSGGPNEQFF TGTGCCTGGAGGGGGACTAGCGGGGGTCCGAATGAGCAGTTCTTC
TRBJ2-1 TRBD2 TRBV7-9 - CASSLTAGERGGYNEQFF TGTGCCAGCAGCTTAACCGCCGGGGAGCGGGGGGGTTACAATGAGCAGTTCTTC
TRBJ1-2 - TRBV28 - CASTVGAYGYTF TGTGCCAGCACCGTGGGGGCTTATGGCTACACCTTC
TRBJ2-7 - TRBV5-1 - CASSLGMGPWLSSYEQYF TGCGCCAGCAGCTTGGGAATGGGGCCATGGCTCAGCTCCTACGAGCAGTACTTC
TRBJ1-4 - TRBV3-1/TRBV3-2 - CASSHRGGTVNEKLFF TGTGCCAGCAGCCATAGGGGGGGGACGGTTAATGAAAAACTGTTTTTT
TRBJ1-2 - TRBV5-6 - CASSMGAGELQANYGYTF TGTGCCAGCAGCATGGGGGCAGGGGAACTTCAGGCTAACTATGGCTACACCTTC
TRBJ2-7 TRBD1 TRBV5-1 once CASSLTPGQGVYEQYF TGCGCCAGCAGCTTAACCCCGGGACAGGGAGTATACGAGCAGTACTTC
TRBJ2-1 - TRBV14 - CASSQSRLPYNEQFF TGTGCCAGCAGCCAATCACGACTACCATACAATGAGCAGTTCTTC
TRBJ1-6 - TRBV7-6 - CASSLGETNSPLHF TGTGCCAGCAGCTTAGGGGAGACGAATTCACCCCTCCACTTT
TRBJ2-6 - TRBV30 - CAWSPWTPGANVLTF TGTGCCTGGAGTCCCTGGACTCCTGGGGCCAACGTCCTGACTTTC
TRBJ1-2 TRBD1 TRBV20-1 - CTPGQFYGYTF TGCACCCCGGGACAGTTCTATGGCTACACCTTC
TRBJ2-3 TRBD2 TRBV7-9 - CASSSYLRTSGGAPDTQYF TGTGCCAGCAGCTCTTACTTGCGGACTAGCGGGGGGGCCCCAGATACGCAGTATTTT
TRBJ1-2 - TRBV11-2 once CASRPGTHNYGYTF TGTGCCAGCAGGCCCGGGACTCATAACTATGGCTACACCTTC
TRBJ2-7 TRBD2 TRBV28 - CATREATGSYEQYF TGTGCTACCCGGGAGGCTACCGGGTCCTACGAGCAGTACTTC
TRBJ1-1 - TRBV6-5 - CASSSPYEAFF TGTGCCAGCAGTTCCCCTTATGAAGCTTTCTTT
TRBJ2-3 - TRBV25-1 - CASSDSSSTDTQYF TGTGCCAGCAGTGACAGTTCTAGCACAGATACGCAGTATTTT
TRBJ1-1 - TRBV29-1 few CSVFPFHTEAFF TGCAGCGTGTTTCCATTCCACACTGAAGCTTTCTTT